This T cell receptor (beta chain) was obtained from a study of blood T cell repertoires in COVID-19. Repertoires were generated with immunoSEQ multiplex PCR, while TCRdb's copy carries only in-frame clones and drops some. The data show some 100,000 clones, with 90% seen just once and about 5% held by the top ten. This CDR3 has 15 residues. V was clipped by 1 base and J by 5 bases; unmatched bases: 4. Germline CDR1 reads SGHRS; CDR2 reads YFSETQ. This receptor was taken from a man aged 45 to 65 with acute or convalescent COVID-19. The rearrangement uses TRBV5-1 and TRBJ2-5; the match to TRBD1 covers 11 bases. The sample was peripheral blood. The CDR3 loop is CASSLRTGGMETQYF. In nucleotides, the CDR3 is TGCGCCAGCAGCTTGAGGACAGGGGGCATGGAGACCCAGTACTTC.